The 8 T cell receptor beta chains listed next were all sequenced from one sample in a study of blood T cell repertoires in COVID-19. Sequenced by immunoSEQ multiplex PCR; TCRdb stores in-frame clones only, minus some. In the table there are about 190,000 clones, roughly nine tenths of which are singletons. The sequenced sample consisted of peripheral blood. The receptors derive from a man aged 25 to 40 with acute or convalescent COVID-19.

The V call is TRBV9, the J call TRBJ2-1; 16 bases are a match to TRBD2. V trimming: 3 bases; J trimming: 15 bases; junction bases outside the gene matches: 6. The CDR3 extends over 14 amino acids. The germline V gene encodes CDR1 SGDLS and CDR2 YYNGEE. DNA for the CDR3: TGTGCCAGCAGCGCCGGGACTAGCGGGAGGGGACTGTTCTTC. This gives the protein CASSAGTSGRGLFF.

This chain connects TRBV29-1 to TRBJ2-3; 7 bases are a match to TRBD2. This CDR3 is built from 15 residues. Germline V gene sequence: CDR1 SQVTM, CDR2 ANQGSEA. Trimming took 4 bases from V and 5 from J; bases not matched to a gene: 12. CDR3 sequence (DNA): TGCAGCGTTGTGGGAGGGTGGGGGGTTATAGATACGCAGTATTTT. The encoded protein is CSVVGGWGVIDTQYF.

The chain carries TRBV29-1 and TRBJ1-5; 7 bases align to TRBD1. Germline V gene data show CDR1 as SQVTM and CDR2 as ANQGSEA. This CDR3 is 15 amino acids long. J gave up 3 bases and V 1 base, and 6 bases lay outside the gene matches. DNA of the CDR3: TGCAGCGTTGAAGCAAAACAGGGGTTCAATCAGCCCCAGCATTTT. This translates into CSVEAKQGFNQPQHF.

A single count supports this clone. The chain combines TRBV29-1 with TRBJ2-1; TRBD2 matches at 11 bases. This CDR3 has 14 amino acids. V lost 7 bases to trimming and J lost 6 bases; unmatched junction nucleotides: 8. The germline CDR1 and CDR2 sequences are SQVTM and ANQGSEA. The DNA of the CDR3 is TGCAGCGGATCTAGCGGGAGGTACATCAATGAGCAGTTCTTC. Its translation: CSGSSGRYINEQFF.

This clone has just a few counts. The V gene is TRBV27, the J gene TRBJ2-7; no reliable D call. Germline-derived CDR1 and CDR2 are MNHEY and SMNVEV (reference sequence). Trimming removed 7 bases from V and 6 bases from J, with 16 bases in between. The CDR3 has 13 residues. The CDR3 reads CASTFSGSPEQYF. The CDR3 bases are TGTGCCAGCACGTTCTCCGGGTCACCCGAGCAGTACTTC.

The chain is built from TRBV18 and TRBJ1-1, with D possibly matching TRBD1 (6 bases). Germline lookup yields CDR1 KGHSH and CDR2 LQKENI. V was clipped by 5 bases and J by 1 base, with 14 bases between them. The CDR3 has 15 residues. In nucleotides, the CDR3 is TGTGCCAGCTCAGCCACTACACAGGGGAACACTGAAGCTTTCTTT. Amino acids: CASSATTQGNTEAFF. Complete variable domain (other parts from reference TRBV18 and TRBJ1-1): NAGVMQNPRHLVRRRGQEARLRCSPMKGHSHVYWYRQLPEEGLKFMVYLQKENIIDESGMPKERFSAEFPKEGPSILRIQQVVRGDSAAYFCASSATTQGNTEAFFGQGTRLTVV.

This sequence joins TRBV7-8 and TRBJ1-1; 10 nucleotides align to TRBD1. The CDR3 runs to 13 residues. Germline V gene data show CDR1 as SGHVS and CDR2 as FQNEAQ. Trimming cost V 3 bases and J 11 bases; bases outside gene matches: 6. The CDR3 spells CASSFRQGAGAFF. In nucleotides, the CDR3 is TGTGCCAGCAGCTTCAGACAGGGGGCCGGGGCTTTCTTT.

The genes are TRBV2 and TRBJ1-2; D is uncertain. The length of the CDR3 is 11 residues. Trimming left V 5 bases short and J 4 bases short, with 5 bases between. The germline gives CDR1 SNHLY, CDR2 FYNNEI. The CDR3 DNA is TGTGCCAGCAGTCAGGCCTATGGCTACACCTTC. Its protein product is CASSQAYGYTF.